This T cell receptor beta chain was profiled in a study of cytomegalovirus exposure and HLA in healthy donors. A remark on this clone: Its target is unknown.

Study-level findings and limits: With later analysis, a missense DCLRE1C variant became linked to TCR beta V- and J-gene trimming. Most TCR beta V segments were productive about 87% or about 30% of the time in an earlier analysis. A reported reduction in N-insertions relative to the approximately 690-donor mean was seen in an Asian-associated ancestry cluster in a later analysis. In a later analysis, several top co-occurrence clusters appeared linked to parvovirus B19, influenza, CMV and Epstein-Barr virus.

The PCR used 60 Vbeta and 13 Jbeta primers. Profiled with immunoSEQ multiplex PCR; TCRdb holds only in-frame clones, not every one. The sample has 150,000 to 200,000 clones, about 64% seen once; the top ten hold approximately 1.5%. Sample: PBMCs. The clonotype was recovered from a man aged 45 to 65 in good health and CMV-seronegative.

CDR3 in DNA: TGCGCCAGCAGCTTAGTCGATACGACCGGGGAGCTGTTTTTT. Translation gives CASSLVDTTGELFF. The chain is built from TRBV5-1 and TRBJ1-3; D is unresolved. The J call may be incorrect, as the DNA end agrees better with TRBJ2-2. CDR3 size: 14 residues. Germline CDR1 SGHRS, CDR2 YFSETQ.